This T cell receptor (beta chain) derives from a study of CD8+CD57+ T cells in acquired aplastic anemia (dated by TCRdb to 2016 to 2018). About the investigation overall: DNA extracted from sorted CD4+ and CD8+ cells had a mean of around 3.3 ug, with a range of about 0.18 to 27.4 ug. For healthy donor samples, the average read count was about 10.8 million for CD4+ cells and 11 million to 13 million for CD8+ cells.

What the research found in general, with its limitations: Around 31 CD8+ CDR3 sequences were shared between patients and controls but appeared highly expressed in patients and within their immunodominant clones. CD8+ Simpson's diversity did not differ significantly between patients and healthy controls (P=0.060).

Concerning this clonotype itself: Which antigen it targets is not known. A read error may account for a junction end that differs from germline.

Profiling of TCR beta VDJ combinations and CDR3 sequences used genomic DNA as the template. TCR repertoire sequencing was run on an Illumina HiSeq 2000. The study's processing was this. Repertoire assessment relied on Simpson's diversity index, CDR3 size and DJ length profiles, and TRBV/TRBJ rearrangement plots. The immunodominant clone was defined as the most abundant DNA sequence in deep sequencing data. CDR3 amino acid sequences were screened for sharing across subjects and were compared with published repertoires and the VDJdb database. The public reads were run again by TCRdb, first through fastp at Q25 and then through MiXCR, and only productive beta chains were kept. Rows with a matching CDR3 protein are joined into one entry that keeps the most common DNA and genes. Clone size and V and J calls follow TCRdb, not the original study. The table for this sample lists roughly 80,000 distinct CDR3 sequences; under 50% of them were counted only once. The ten largest clones represent 60% to 75% of the sample.

In the study, sorted CD4+ and CD8+ blood T cells from patients with severe aplastic anemia and from healthy subjects underwent deep sequencing of TCR repertoires. Ficoll-Paque density gradient centrifugation was used to isolate peripheral blood mononuclear cells. Before DNA was extracted, CD4+ and CD8+ T cells were sorted using either FACS or magnetic beads. From the cysteine up to the phenylalanine, the CDR3 has a length of 11 residues. This entry keeps only the CDR3 DNA: 33 bases, framed from base 1. CDR1 DFQATT and CDR2 SNEGSKA are derived from the germline V gene (reference sequence). The TCR originated in a human donor in good health, serving as a control. Specimen: sorted CD4+, CD8+, or CD8+CD57+ T cells (not recorded which) from PBMCs. The rearranged segments are TRBV20-1 and TRBJ1-2; too little of a D gene remains to name it. In nucleotide form, the sequence is TGCAGTGCTCTACATGATTCGGGCTACACTTTC. The translation is CSALHDSGYTF.